These 28 T cell receptor beta chains share one sample of origin, sequenced in a study of control samples from healthy donors and cancer patients (dated by TCRdb to 2020 to 2021). Library construction relied on the immunoSEQ multiplex PCR assay. TCRdb mirrors the immuneACCESS table, restricted to in-frame sequences. Some clones are absent from its copies; in checked studies, under half trace to an unresolved V gene, and the reason for the others is unknown. For this sample the table gives fewer than 200,000 clones, of which around 94% were detected only once. The ten largest clones take up 13% to 15% of the sample. The material sequenced was PBMCs. All receptors derive from a man aged 60 to 75 with colorectal cancer.

V usage is TRBV5-1 and J usage is TRBJ1-1, with a tentative D call TRBD1 (5 bases). The CDR3 is made up of 14 amino acids. The germline gives CDR1 SGHRS, CDR2 YFSETQ. V was pared by 4 bases and J by 1 base, with 11 bases between. This chain's CDR3 is CASSPGRANTEAFF. The CDR3 nucleotides read TGCGCCAGCAGCCCGGGACGGGCGAACACTGAAGCTTTCTTT.

This clone appeared once. The chain uses TRBV5-1 and TRBJ1-1; weak D call: TRBD1 (6 bases). CDR1 and CDR2 (germline): SGHRS, YFSETQ. With 0 bases removed from V and 3 bases from J, the gap between germline ends came to 12 bases. The CDR3 extends over 15 amino acids. This CDR3 reads CASSLGARGDTEAFF. CDR3 in DNA: TGCGCCAGCAGCTTGGGGGCCAGGGGTGACACTGAAGCTTTCTTT.

V usage is TRBV4-3 and J usage is TRBJ2-3; unclear D gene. The CDR3 is 15 residues long. Germline lookup yields CDR1 LGHNA and CDR2 YSLEER. The germline V and J ends were trimmed by 1 base and 2 bases, with 10 bases remaining between them. The chain's CDR3 is CASSQVRLNTDTQYF. CDR3 bases: TGCGCCAGCAGCCAAGTTCGGTTGAACACAGATACGCAGTATTTT.

The CDR3 reads CASSESPGTLQETQYF. The CDR3 DNA sequence: TGTGCCAGCAGTGAATCGCCAGGGACCCTCCAAGAGACCCAGTACTTC. V gene TRBV25-1 combines with J gene TRBJ2-5; the D call may be TRBD1 or TRBD2 (5 bases each). CDR3 length: 16 amino acids. V lost 1 base, J lost 1 base, and 13 bases lay in between. Per the germline V gene, CDR1 is MGHDK and CDR2 is SYGVNS.

The chain is built from TRBV4-1 and TRBJ1-2, with TRBD1 matching over 9 bases. The CDR3 extends over 18 amino acids. V lost 4 bases and J lost 2; bases outside the gene matches: 14. Germline CDR1 and CDR2: MGHRA and YSYEKL. This CDR3 is CASSPRTGTGSNNYGYTF. The CDR3 DNA reads as TGCGCCAGCAGCCCGCGAACCGGGACAGGGAGCAACAACTATGGCTACACCTTC.

The chain has TRBV27 and TRBJ2-3; D not certain. The CDR3 is 14 amino acids. V was pared by 0 bases and J by 6 bases, with 10 bases between. Germline CDR1 and CDR2: MNHEY and SMNVEV (reference sequence). CDR3 DNA: TGTGCCAGCAGTTTATCACGGGTAGGGGATACGCAGTATTTT. Translating it yields CASSLSRVGDTQYF.

The V gene is TRBV5-6, the J gene TRBJ2-2; D is possibly TRBD2 (5 bases). Germline values: CDR1 SGHDT, CDR2 YYEEEE. V lost 0 bases, J lost 5 bases, and 20 bases lay in between. The CDR3 contains 18 residues. CDR3 coding DNA: TGTGCCAGCAGCTTGGAGTTCAGCCTCCTCCCGGGGACCGGGGAGCTGTTTTTT. Residues: CASSLEFSLLPGTGELFF. Full variable domain (missing parts from reference TRBV5-6 and TRBJ2-2): DAGVTQSPTHLIKTRGQQVTLRCSPKSGHDTVSWYQQALGQGPQFIFQYYEEEERQRGNFPDRFSGHQFPNYSSELNVNALLLGDSALYLCASSLEFSLLPGTGELFFGEGSRLTVL.

This chain links TRBV18 with TRBJ1-3; a possible D gene is TRBD1 (6 bases). Trimming shortened V by 6 bases and J by 4 bases, and 13 bases separated the two germline ends. This CDR3 has 14 amino acids. CDR1 is KGHSH, CDR2 LQKENI, per germline. The CDR3 loop reads CASSSRGAGNTIYF. The CDR3 nucleotides read TGTGCCAGCTCGTCGCGGGGGGCCGGAAACACCATATATTTT.

The chain recombines TRBV30 with TRBJ2-3; D is undetermined. The CDR3 length is 13 residues. Trimming pared 1 base from V and 1 base from J, leaving 6 bases between. Germline V gene data show CDR1 as GTSNPN and CDR2 as SVGIG (reference sequence). CDR3 DNA sequence: TGTGCCTGGAGTGGCCTAGGCACAGATACGCAGTATTTT. Its protein product is CAWSGLGTDTQYF.

In its sample, this clone was seen a few times. The chain employs TRBV4-1 and TRBJ1-1, with D uncertain. Looked up from germline, CDR1 is MGHRA and CDR2 is YSYEKL. This CDR3 has 16 amino acids. V was cut by 1 base and J by 4 bases, with 16 bases left in between. CDR3 region: CASSQVGRGYSTEAFF. Written as DNA, the CDR3 is TGCGCCAGCAGCCAAGTCGGTCGGGGTTACAGCACTGAAGCTTTCTTT.

This chain joins TRBV5-1 and TRBJ2-3; D call uncertain. V lost 0 bases, J lost 2 bases, and 4 bases lay in between. Germline V gene sequence: CDR1 SGHRS, CDR2 YFSETQ. This CDR3 region has 13 residues. The CDR3 protein is CASSLGNTDTQYF. CDR3 nucleotide sequence: TGCGCCAGCAGCTTGGGTAACACAGATACGCAGTATTTT.

This clone occurred once. CDR3: CASTPPQGQGIGGANVLTF. In nucleotides, the CDR3 is TGTGCCAGCACCCCCCCCCAGGGGCAGGGAATCGGTGGGGCCAACGTCCTGACTTTC. V is TRBV7-9 and J is TRBJ2-6; D is perhaps TRBD1 (6 bases). CDR3 length: 19 residues. V was shortened by 7 bases and J by 3 bases, with 25 bases between the two germline ends. The germline CDR1 and CDR2 sequences are SEHNR and FQNEAQ (reference sequence).

This sequence joins TRBV28 and TRBJ1-4; perhaps TRBD1 as D (6 bases). CDR3 size: 13 residues. Germline V gene sequence: CDR1 MDHEN, CDR2 SYDVKM. Deletions cut 8 bases from V and 7 bases from J, with 14 bases between. The CDR3 nucleotides are TGTGCCAGCGGTGGGCAGGGGATTGAAAAACTGTTTTTT. Translating gives CASGGQGIEKLFF.

The V and J genes are TRBV2 and TRBJ1-6, with unresolved D. CDR1 and CDR2 from the germline V gene are SNHLY and FYNNEI. The CDR3 totals 16 residues. Trimming stripped 5 bases from V and 1 base from J, with 12 bases between. Here the CDR3 reads CASSLGMGSYNSPLHF. In DNA form, the CDR3 reads TGTGCCAGCAGTCTGGGAATGGGGTCCTATAATTCACCCCTCCACTTT.

V and J are TRBV19 and TRBJ2-7; the match to TRBD1 covers 8 bases. Germline CDR1 is LNHDA and CDR2 is SQIVND (reference sequence). V was pared by 5 bases and J by 3 bases, with 3 bases of the junction left unmatched. The CDR3 has 13 amino acids. DNA for the CDR3: TGTGCCAGTAGTCGGGACAGGATCTACGAGCAGTACTTC. Protein sequence: CASSRDRIYEQYF.

This chain connects TRBV9 to TRBJ2-3, with D hard to call. The CDR3 sequence is 13 residues long. The V and J ends lost 0 bases and 3 bases respectively, with 5 bases between them. Germline assignment: CDR1 SGDLS and CDR2 YYNGEE. The CDR3 sequence: CASSVEQTDTQYF. The CDR3, as DNA: TGTGCCAGCAGCGTAGAACAGACAGATACGCAGTATTTT.

J is TRBJ2-7 and V is TRBV10-1, with TRBD2 as a possible D gene (6 bases). Deletions cut 3 bases from V and 6 bases from J, with 18 bases between. The germline CDR1 and CDR2 sequences are WNHNN and SYGVQD (reference sequence). This CDR3 is built from 15 residues. CDR3 sequence reads: CASSDPGLPPLEQYF. In DNA form, the CDR3 reads TGCGCCAGCAGTGACCCGGGACTCCCCCCCCTCGAGCAGTACTTC.

This clone was recorded only once. The J gene is TRBJ1-4, the V gene TRBV28; D is undetermined. The CDR3 is made up of 20 amino acids. V lost 3 bases to trimming and J lost 3 bases, with 26 bases between them. CDR1 is MDHEN, CDR2 SYDVKM, per germline. The CDR3 region has the DNA TGTGCCAGCAGTTTCCCCACCTCCGGAGGAGGGATAGCGGCTAATGAAAAACTGTTTTTT. Residues: CASSFPTSGGGIAANEKLFF.

This chain uses TRBV10-2 with TRBJ1-6; weak D call: TRBD1 (6 bases). V lost 3 bases to trimming and J lost 3 bases, with 9 bases between them. This CDR3 contains 15 residues. CDR1 and CDR2 from the germline V gene are WSHSY and SAAADI. The CDR3 region is CASSDRQVYNSPLHF. The CDR3 region has the DNA TGCGCCAGCAGTGACCGACAGGTCTATAATTCACCCCTCCACTTT.

The J gene is TRBJ1-2, the V gene TRBV19; the match to TRBD1 covers 9 bases. The CDR3 has 18 residues. Germline V gene lookup returns CDR1 LNHDA and CDR2 SQIVND (reference sequence). The J segment lost 3 bases and the V segment lost 5 bases, leaving 16 bases of the junction unmatched. The DNA of the CDR3 is TGTGCCAGTAGTCACCAATCCCGGGACAGGGACCGGGACTATGGCTACACCTTC. It translates to CASSHQSRDRDRDYGYTF.

The chain is built from TRBV12-3 or TRBV12-4 and TRBJ1-2; 7 positions agree with TRBD1. The CDR3 has 11 residues. J lost 9 bases, V lost 8 bases, and 6 bases had no gene match. For the CDR3, the DNA is TGTGCCAGCCGGACAGGTCCTCGCTACACCTTC. Translated: CASRTGPRYTF.

CDR3 bases: TGTGCCAGCAGGGGACAGGGGGACGGGCCCCTCCACTTT. Protein sequence: CASRGQGDGPLHF. V usage is TRBV7-9 and J usage is TRBJ1-6, with TRBD1 matching over 11 bases. CDR1 is SEHNR, CDR2 FQNEAQ, per germline (reference sequence). V trimming: 6 bases; J trimming: 13 bases; junction bases outside the gene matches: 5. The CDR3 has 13 amino acids.

This sequence joins TRBV5-1 and TRBJ2-7; D is possibly TRBD2 (6 bases). From germline, CDR1 is SGHRS and CDR2 YFSETQ. CDR3 size: 15 residues. V lost 0 bases to trimming and J lost 2 bases, with 12 bases between them. The CDR3 loop is CASSLASGLTYEQYF. The DNA for the CDR3 is TGCGCCAGCAGCTTGGCCTCGGGACTGACCTACGAGCAGTACTTC.

The V and J genes are TRBV10-3 and TRBJ2-6, with 12 bases matching TRBD1. CDR1 and CDR2 from the germline V gene are ENHRY and SYGVKD. CDR3 length: 21 residues. Trimming took 6 bases from V and 1 from J; bases not matched to a gene: 16. CDR3 in DNA: TGTGCCATCAGCACGCTATTATCGGGACAGGGGGCATTATCTGGGGCCAACGTCCTGACTTTC. It is translated as CAISTLLSGQGALSGANVLTF.

The rearrangement joins TRBV27 to TRBJ2-7; either TRBD1 or TRBD2 may supply D (6 bases each). The CDR3 consists of 16 residues. V shed 4 bases and J shed 0 bases, with 16 bases lying between them. CDR1 and CDR2 from the germline V gene are MNHEY and SMNVEV (reference sequence). The CDR3 reads CASSWGAGEYSYEQYF. The CDR3 DNA reads TGTGCCAGCAGTTGGGGGGCAGGGGAGTACTCCTACGAGCAGTACTTC.

The CDR3 nucleotides read TGCGCCAGCAGCTTCGGACAGGGTGGCTACACCTTC. It codes for CASSFGQGGYTF. V and J are TRBV5-1 and TRBJ1-2, with 8 bases matching TRBD1. This CDR3 is built from 12 residues. The V gene end was trimmed by 2 bases and the J gene end by 7 bases; junction bases not matched to a gene: 1. In germline, CDR1 is SGHRS, CDR2 YFSETQ.

Comment on this clone: Mismatch with germline at one junction end may stem from a read error. The chain recombines TRBV7-2 with TRBJ2-7, with 11 bases aligning to TRBD2. Germline V gene lookup returns CDR1 SGHTA and CDR2 FQGNSA. The CDR3 is 14 amino acids. The CDR3 DNA reads TGTGCCAGCAACTTAGCGGGGGGGCGGGACGAGCAGTACTTC. Translated: CASNLAGGRDEQYF. Full variable domain (outside the CDR3, taken from reference TRBV7-2 and TRBJ2-7): GAGVSQSPSNKVTEKGKDVELRCDPISGHTALYWYRQSLGQGLEFLIYFQGNSAPDKSGLPSDRFSAERTGGSVSTLTIQRTQQEDSAVYLCASNLAGGRDEQYFGPGTRLTVT.

The chain links TRBV7-9 to TRBJ1-1; no clear D gene. Germline CDR1 reads SEHNR; CDR2 reads FQNEAQ (reference sequence). This CDR3 contains 15 residues. The V and J ends lost 1 base and 2 bases respectively, with 11 bases between them. The CDR3 is CASSLGSGDNTEAFF. The CDR3 nucleotides read TGTGCCAGCAGCTTAGGCTCAGGCGATAACACTGAAGCTTTCTTT.